What follows are 10 T cell receptor beta chains derived from one specimen sequenced in a study of T cell responses to AZD1222 COVID-19 vaccine. The method was immunoSEQ multiplex PCR; TCRdb's version includes in-frame clones alone and lacks a portion of them. Among some 150,000 clones, 75% to 90% were seen once, and the ten largest hold around 4.3%. The sample here was peripheral blood, taken on day 0 of MenACWY control vaccination. These receptors were obtained from an adult in good health.

The J gene is TRBJ2-3, the V gene TRBV10-3; D unclear. Trimming took 2 bases from V and 5 from J, leaving 11 bases between them. CDR1 is ENHRY, CDR2 SYGVKD, per germline. The CDR3 sequence is 14 residues long. DNA for the CDR3: TGTGCCATCAGTGAGGCTCTAGGCGTAGATACGCAGTATTTT. This translates into CAISEALGVDTQYF.

This chain joins TRBV3-1 (or the pseudogene TRBV3-2) and TRBJ1-6; 8 bases align to TRBD1. Germline lookup yields CDR1 LGHDT and CDR2 YNNKEL (reference sequence). The CDR3 loop spans 15 amino acids. V shed 1 base and J 7 bases; nucleotides not matched to a gene: 3. This CDR3 is CASSQGTGINSPLHF. CDR3 bases: TGTGCCAGCAGCCAAGGGACAGGGATCAATTCACCCCTCCACTTT.

V is TRBV4-1 and J is TRBJ2-3; 11 nucleotides match TRBD2. The germline CDR1 and CDR2 sequences are MGHRA and YSYEKL. The V segment lost 4 bases and the J segment 5 bases; nucleotides outside the gene matches: 2. This CDR3 is 14 amino acids long. CDR3 nucleotides: TGCGCCAGCAGCCGAACTAGCGGGGGAGATACGCAGTATTTT. This gives the protein CASSRTSGGDTQYF.

This chain connects TRBV5-1 to TRBJ2-5; D possibly corresponds to TRBD1 (6 bases). The CDR3 is 15 amino acids. Trimming pared 2 bases from V and 2 bases from J, leaving 13 bases between. Germline loops: CDR1 SGHRS, CDR2 YFSETQ. The CDR3 bases are TGCGCCAGCAGCTTTAGGAACAGGGAGCAAGAGACCCAGTACTTC. Protein product: CASSFRNREQETQYF. Filled out from reference TRBV5-1 and TRBJ2-5, the complete variable domain reads KAGVTQTPRYLIKTRGQQVTLSCSPISGHRSVSWYQQTPGQGLQFLFEYFSETQRNKGNFPGRFSGRQFSNSRSEMNVSTLELGDSALYLCASSFRNREQETQYFGPGTRLLVL.

In DNA form, the CDR3 reads TGTGCCAGCAGCTTGCCGGGCAGCGGGGGGTTCTACAATGAGCAGTTCTTC. It yields the protein CASSLPGSGGFYNEQFF. The rearrangement uses TRBV5-4 and TRBJ2-1, with 9 bases fitting TRBD2. Trimming took 1 base from V and 3 from J; bases not matched to a gene: 8. This CDR3 spans 17 amino acids. CDR1 and CDR2 from the germline V gene are SGHNT and YYREEE (reference sequence).

The CDR3 loop reads CASSLWDSYEQYF. In DNA form, the CDR3 reads TGTGCCAGCAGCTTGTGGGACAGCTACGAGCAGTACTTC. The chain joins TRBV5-6 to TRBJ2-7, with 7 nucleotides matching TRBD1. The CDR3 extends over 13 amino acids. Germline values: CDR1 SGHDT, CDR2 YYEEEE. The V gene end was trimmed by 1 base and the J gene end by 3 bases; junction bases not matched to a gene: 1.

This clone was observed a few times. The chain has TRBV2 and TRBJ2-2; D call uncertain. Trimming cost V 8 bases and J 1 base, with 11 bases left between them. Germline assignment: CDR1 SNHLY and CDR2 FYNNEI. The CDR3 is 14 residues long. The CDR3 here is CASHFSGNTGELFF. The CDR3, as DNA: TGTGCCAGCCATTTCTCGGGGAACACCGGGGAGCTGTTTTTT.

This clone was seen only once. The chain combines TRBV3-1 (or the pseudogene TRBV3-2) with TRBJ1-6; 8 bases map to TRBD1. The V gene's germline CDR1 is LGHDT and CDR2 YNNKEL (reference sequence). This CDR3 has 15 amino acids. Trimming cost V 4 bases and J 11 bases; bases outside gene matches: 10. CDR3 region: CASSRTPTGVPPLHF. The CDR3 DNA follows: TGTGCCAGCAGCCGAACGCCGACAGGGGTGCCACCCCTCCACTTT.

V usage is TRBV7-2 and J usage is TRBJ2-1; 13 bases agree with TRBD2. The CDR3 is made up of 17 amino acids. V shed 2 bases, J shed 3 bases, and the junction held 4 bases outside the gene matches. Germline V gene data show CDR1 as SGHTA and CDR2 as FQGNSA. In DNA, the CDR3 is TGTGCCAGCAGCTTACAAGGACTAGCGGGGGTCTACAATGAGCAGTTCTTC. It yields the protein CASSLQGLAGVYNEQFF. The whole variable domain, filled in from reference TRBV7-2 and TRBJ2-1, reads GAGVSQSPSNKVTEKGKDVELRCDPISGHTALYWYRQSLGQGLEFLIYFQGNSAPDKSGLPSDRFSAERTGGSVSTLTIQRTQQEDSAVYLCASSLQGLAGVYNEQFFGPGTRLTVL.

The chain uses TRBV7-9 and TRBJ2-2; D possibly matches TRBD1 or TRBD2 (6 bases each). V was trimmed by 4 bases and J by 5 bases, leaving 17 bases between them. Germline CDR1 reads SEHNR; CDR2 reads FQNEAQ (reference sequence). The CDR3 has 16 residues. CDR3 sequence: CASSSSRGRETGELFF. DNA for the CDR3: TGTGCCAGCAGCTCGTCCCGGGGGCGCGAAACCGGGGAGCTGTTTTTT.